The next 28 T cell receptor beta chains were all read from a single sample in a study of T cells after yellow fever vaccination. Each CDR3 protein is one row after TCRdb ran MiXCR on the 5' RACE reads. In the table there are 60,000 to 85,000 distinct CDR3 sequences, more than 5.5% of which are singletons. Sequencing used CD8+ T cells sorted from PBMCs, obtained around 5 days after the first yellow fever vaccination. The receptors derive from a man in his late teens or twenties who received the YFV17D yellow fever vaccine.

About this clonotype: Here the CDR3 omits its conserved ending phenylalanine or tryptophan, so a read error is the likely source. CDR3 bases: TGTGCCAGCAGTCCTCTCCGGGGAAGTTGGACTGAAGCTTTCCTT. Encoded protein: CASSPLRGSWTEAFL. The V call is TRBV7-9, the J call TRBJ1-1; no definite D call. Trimming took 6 bases from V and 5 from J, leaving 19 bases between them. There are 15 residues in the CDR3. Germline V lookup: CDR1 SEHNR, CDR2 FQNEAQ (reference sequence).

The V and J genes are TRBV4-3 and TRBJ2-3; 8 nucleotides align to TRBD1. The CDR3 consists of 14 residues. Unmatched junction bases numbered 10, after V lost 6 bases and J lost 8 bases. Germline assignment: CDR1 LGHNA and CDR2 YSLEER. CDR3 region: CASSPGQGPVTQYF. The CDR3 DNA follows: TGCGCCAGCAGTCCCGGACAGGGCCCAGTTACGCAGTATTTT.

V is TRBV7-9 and J is TRBJ1-2, with TRBD1 matching over 7 bases. Germline lookup yields CDR1 SEHNR and CDR2 FQNEAQ (reference sequence). There are 15 residues in the CDR3. J was trimmed by 6 bases and V by 2 bases; bases with no gene match: 9. CDR3 bases: TGTGCCAGCAGCTTAACTCAAGGGGGCACGGATGGCTACACCTTC. Amino acid sequence: CASSLTQGGTDGYTF.

The rearrangement uses TRBV10-3 and TRBJ1-2; D remains ambiguous. Trimming shortened V by 5 bases and J by 5 bases, and 12 bases separated the two germline ends. Germline V gives CDR1 ENHRY, CDR2 SYGVKD. The length of the CDR3 is 13 residues. Here the CDR3 DNA reads TGTGCCATCAGTCCTGTGGGAGGGTATGGCTACACCTTC. Translation gives CAISPVGGYGYTF.

This chain joins TRBV5-6 and TRBJ1-5, with unresolved D. This CDR3 has 8 residues. The germline gives CDR1 SGHDT, CDR2 YYEEEE. The DNA for the CDR3 is TGTCAGAATCAGCCCCAGCATTTT. Its protein is CQNQPQHF.

The chain combines TRBV27 with TRBJ2-4, with 9 bases identical to TRBD1. The CDR3 is 14 residues long. Germline V gives CDR1 MNHEY, CDR2 SMNVEV (reference sequence). The V segment lost 5 bases and the J segment 8 bases; nucleotides outside the gene matches: 7. CDR3 loop: CASSTTGGTDIQYF. The CDR3 coding sequence is TGTGCCAGCAGTACAACAGGGGGCACGGACATTCAGTACTTC.

This clonotype was detected many times. The V and J genes are TRBV20-1 and TRBJ2-3; 13 nucleotides line up with TRBD2. The CDR3 has 17 amino acids. Germline CDR1 reads DFQATT; CDR2 reads SNEGSKA (reference sequence). V lost 6 bases, J lost 0 bases, and 9 bases stayed unmatched. The DNA of the CDR3 is TGCAGTGCCTCTTGGACTAGCGGGGGCCGTAGCACAGATACGCAGTATTTT. Protein: CSASWTSGGRSTDTQYF.

The rearrangement joins TRBV27 to TRBJ2-4; 7 positions agree with TRBD1. This CDR3 contains 13 residues. Germline CDR1 is MNHEY and CDR2 is SMNVEV (reference sequence). The V gene end was trimmed by 5 bases and the J gene end by 6 bases; junction bases not matched to a gene: 4. Here the CDR3 reads CASSPRDRNIQYF. DNA for the CDR3: TGTGCCAGCAGTCCACGGGACAGAAACATTCAGTACTTC.

At least ten counts were recorded for this clonotype. The chain couples TRBV5-1 to TRBJ2-5; D remains ambiguous. Germline lookup yields CDR1 SGHRS and CDR2 YFSETQ. The CDR3 loop spans 16 amino acids. V lost 1 base and J lost 4, with 17 bases in between. The CDR3 protein is CASSLPGGVDIETQYF. DNA of the CDR3: TGCGCCAGCAGCTTGCCGGGTGGGGTCGATATAGAGACCCAGTACTTC.

The chain is built from TRBV7-6 and TRBJ2-1, with TRBD2 identical over 13 bases. The J segment lost 13 bases and the V segment lost 5 bases, leaving 8 bases of the junction unmatched. The CDR3 contains 14 residues. The germline V gene has CDR1 SGHVS and CDR2 FNYEAQ. DNA of the CDR3: TGTGCCAGCAGCCATATTACTAGCGGGGGGGCACAGTTCTTC. It encodes CASSHITSGGAQFF. The variable domain in full, completed from reference TRBV7-6 and TRBJ2-1, reads GAGVSQSPRYKVTKRGQDVALRCDPISGHVSLYWYRQALGQGPEFLTYFNYEAQQDKSGLPNDRFSAERPEGSISTLTIQRTEQRDSAMYRCASSHITSGGAQFFGPGTRLTVL.

This clonotype came up a few times. This sequence joins TRBV7-2 and TRBJ1-4; no clear D. Germline CDR1 reads SGHTA; CDR2 reads FQGNSA. CDR3 length: 12 amino acids. V lost 5 bases to trimming and J lost 11 bases, with 12 bases between them. CDR3 amino acids: CASSLLVGKLFF. The CDR3 region has the DNA TGTGCCAGCAGCCTGCTGGTTGGGAAACTGTTTTTT.

This clonotype appeared many times. The rearrangement links TRBV5-1 to TRBJ1-1, with 8 positions matching TRBD1. Germline CDR1 SGHRS, CDR2 YFSETQ. Unmatched junction bases numbered 13, after V lost 4 bases and J lost 5 bases. The CDR3 has 16 amino acids. The CDR3 reads CASSPDFQTGVTEAFF. CDR3 DNA: TGCGCCAGCAGCCCCGATTTCCAGACAGGGGTGACTGAAGCTTTCTTT.

The chain couples TRBV4-3 to TRBJ2-7; 8 bases align to TRBD1. The trim removed 3 bases at V and 5 bases at J, leaving 9 bases unmatched. The CDR3 contains 15 residues. From germline, CDR1 is LGHNA and CDR2 YSLEER. This chain's CDR3 is CASSQEDRVVDEQYF. DNA for the CDR3: TGCGCCAGCAGCCAGGAGGACAGGGTAGTCGACGAGCAGTACTTC.

This clonotype was seen repeatedly, ten times or more. This sequence joins TRBV21-1 and TRBJ1-2; the tabulated D call, TRBD1, remains unverified against the DNA. TRBV21-1 is shown as a pseudogene. CDR3 length equals 15 residues. The CDR3: CASSKGSRNNYGYTF. DNA of the CDR3: TGTGCCAGCAGCAAAGGATCCCGGAATAACTATGGCTACACCTTC.

The table lists this clonotype with many counts. The chain recombines TRBV11-2 with TRBJ2-3; 7 nucleotides line up with TRBD2. Germline CDR1 and CDR2: SGHAT and FQNNGV. There are 14 residues in the CDR3. The V gene end was trimmed by 5 bases and the J gene end by 4 bases; junction bases not matched to a gene: 6. The CDR3 DNA sequence: TGTGCCAGCAGCCTCCTACGGGGGGCAGATACGCAGTATTTT. As protein: CASSLLRGADTQYF.

This clonotype appeared many times. This rearrangement joins TRBV7-9 to TRBJ1-5, with no clear D. The CDR3 is made up of 13 amino acids. V was pared by 4 bases and J by 11 bases, with 15 bases between. The V gene's germline CDR1 is SEHNR and CDR2 FQNEAQ (reference sequence). This CDR3 is CASSSGWELAQHF. The CDR3 nucleotides read TGTGCCAGCAGCTCGGGGTGGGAGTTGGCCCAGCATTTT.

In its sample, this clonotype was seen a few times. V usage is TRBV20-1 and J usage is TRBJ2-2, with D perhaps matching TRBD1 or TRBD2 (5 bases each). V dropped 3 bases and J dropped 3 bases, with 20 bases sitting between them. The germline V gene has CDR1 DFQATT and CDR2 SNEGSKA (reference sequence). The CDR3 consists of 17 residues. In nucleotides, the CDR3 is TGCAGTGCTAGTACCGGACTGGGGGTTAAGTACACCGGGGAGCTGTTTTTT. It encodes CSASTGLGVKYTGELFF.

This chain's CDR3 is CASSLMAGSSYNEQFF. DNA for the CDR3: TGTGCCAGCAGCTTGATGGCAGGTAGCTCCTACAATGAGCAGTTCTTC. This rearrangement joins TRBV5-4 to TRBJ2-1; D uncertain. V lost 1 base and J lost 0, with 11 bases in between. This CDR3 spans 16 amino acids. The germline CDR1 and CDR2 sequences are SGHNT and YYREEE (reference sequence). The full variable domain, rest sourced from reference TRBV5-4 and TRBJ2-1, is ETGVTQSPTHLIKTRGQQVTLRCSSQSGHNTVSWYQQALGQGPQFIFQYYREEENGRGNFPPRFSGLQFPNYSSELNVNALELDDSALYLCASSLMAGSSYNEQFFGPGTRLTVL.

The rearrangement links TRBV9 to TRBJ2-2; D call uncertain. Trimming left V 0 bases short and J 8 bases short, with 8 bases between. From germline, CDR1 is SGDLS and CDR2 YYNGEE. The length of the CDR3 is 13 residues. Here the CDR3 reads CASSVAETGELFF. The CDR3 nucleotides read TGTGCCAGCAGCGTAGCAGAGACAGGGGAGCTGTTTTTT.

Only a few counts were recorded for this clonotype. V is TRBV4-3 and J is TRBJ2-1, with 16 bases lining up with TRBD2. CDR3 size: 15 residues. Germline V CDR1 and CDR2: LGHNA, YSLEER. The J segment lost 7 bases and the V segment lost 4 bases, leaving 1 base of the junction unmatched. DNA for the CDR3: TGCGCCAGCAGCCGGGGACTAGCGGGGGGGAATGAGCAGTTCTTC. Translation gives CASSRGLAGGNEQFF.

The genes are TRBV7-2 and TRBJ2-3; D is ambiguous. The ends were cut back, 1 base at V and 0 bases at J, with 8 bases in the middle. CDR1 and CDR2 (germline): SGHTA, FQGNSA. The CDR3 extends over 15 amino acids. The CDR3, as DNA: TGTGCCAGCAGCTTAGTCCTCACGAGCACAGATACGCAGTATTTT. This translates into CASSLVLTSTDTQYF.

This chain connects TRBV9 to TRBJ1-5, with D perhaps matching TRBD1 (5 bases). The CDR3 totals 14 residues. The V end lost 3 bases, the J end lost 7 bases, and 14 bases lay between the germline ends. Germline V gene sequence: CDR1 SGDLS, CDR2 YYNGEE. CDR3: CASSEGESHQPQHF. Written as DNA, the CDR3 is TGTGCCAGCAGCGAAGGGGAAAGTCACCAGCCCCAGCATTTT.

This clonotype was recorded at least ten times. The chain couples TRBV7-9 to TRBJ2-5; either TRBD1 or TRBD2 may supply D (6 bases each). The V end was cut by 5 bases, the J end by 2 bases, with 18 bases between. Germline V CDR1 and CDR2: SEHNR, FQNEAQ (reference sequence). This CDR3 has 16 amino acids. In DNA form, the CDR3 reads TGTGCCAGCAGCAATTCTGGGGGGCCGGAACAAGAGACCCAGTACTTC. Its protein product is CASSNSGGPEQETQYF.

The chain couples TRBV11-2 to TRBJ2-7; no clear D. CDR1 and CDR2 (germline): SGHAT, FQNNGV. The CDR3 is 13 amino acids. V lost 3 bases and J lost 0, with 6 bases in between. The CDR3 loop reads CASSLRVSYEQYF. CDR3 sequence (DNA): TGTGCCAGCAGCTTGAGAGTCTCCTACGAGCAGTACTTC. Full variable domain (rest looked up from reference TRBV11-2 and TRBJ2-7): EAGVAQSPRYKIIEKRQSVAFWCNPISGHATLYWYQQILGQGPKLLIQFQNNGVVDDSQLPKDRFSAERLKGVDSTLKIQPAKLEDSAVYLCASSLRVSYEQYFGPGTRLTVT.

The chain joins TRBV6-2 or TRBV6-3 to TRBJ1-1; tentatively, D is TRBD1 (5 bases). Germline V gene lookup returns CDR1 MNHEY and CDR2 SVGEGT. Trimming cost V 2 bases and J 2 bases, with 12 bases left between them. This CDR3 comprises 15 residues. The CDR3 loop reads CASSYEGGVNTEAFF. Here the CDR3 DNA reads TGTGCCAGCAGTTACGAGGGAGGGGTCAACACTGAAGCTTTCTTT.

This clonotype was seen more than once but under ten times. The chain combines TRBV5-1 with TRBJ1-4, with 10 bases fitting TRBD1. The germline CDR1 and CDR2 sequences are SGHRS and YFSETQ. The CDR3 sequence is 16 residues long. Trimming at V came to 4 bases and at J to 6 bases, leaving 9 bases not matched to a gene. The CDR3 reads CASSPIFGTGDEKLFF. Written as DNA, the CDR3 is TGCGCCAGCAGCCCGATTTTTGGGACAGGGGATGAAAAACTGTTTTTT.

This chain joins TRBV20-1 and TRBJ2-7, with 8 bases identical to TRBD1. Germline V CDR1 and CDR2: DFQATT, SNEGSKA (reference sequence). The CDR3 covers 15 residues. J was trimmed by 3 bases and V by 1 base; bases with no gene match: 8. The CDR3 DNA sequence: TGCAGTGCTAGAGTGCGACCGGGACAGGTCTACGAGCAGTACGTC. It encodes CSARVRPGQVYEQYV.

This clonotype was observed many times. The rearrangement uses TRBV2 and TRBJ2-7; either TRBD1 or TRBD2 may fit D (5 bases each). This CDR3 spans 13 amino acids. CDR1 SNHLY and CDR2 FYNNEI come from the germline V gene. Trimming left V 4 bases short and J 4 bases short, with 11 bases between. The CDR3 loop reads CASSAGTGYEQYF. The CDR3 DNA sequence: TGTGCCAGCAGTGCGGGGACCGGGTACGAGCAGTACTTC.